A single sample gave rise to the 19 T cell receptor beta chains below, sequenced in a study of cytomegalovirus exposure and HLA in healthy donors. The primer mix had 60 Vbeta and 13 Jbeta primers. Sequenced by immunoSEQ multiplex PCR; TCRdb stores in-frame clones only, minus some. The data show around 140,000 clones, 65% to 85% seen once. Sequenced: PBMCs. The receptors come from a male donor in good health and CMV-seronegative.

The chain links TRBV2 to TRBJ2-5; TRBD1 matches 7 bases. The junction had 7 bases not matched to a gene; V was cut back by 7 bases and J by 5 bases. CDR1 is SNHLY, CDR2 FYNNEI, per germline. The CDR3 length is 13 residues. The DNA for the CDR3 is TGTGCCAGCAAGGGGGCCCCGTTGGAGACCCAGTACTTC. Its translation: CASKGAPLETQYF.

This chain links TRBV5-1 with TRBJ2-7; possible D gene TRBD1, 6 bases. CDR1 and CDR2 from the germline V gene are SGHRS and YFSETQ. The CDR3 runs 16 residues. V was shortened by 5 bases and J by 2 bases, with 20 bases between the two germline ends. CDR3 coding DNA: TGCGCCAGCAGACCTGCCCTGGACTGGGGGCCCTACGAGCAGTACTTC. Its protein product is CASRPALDWGPYEQYF. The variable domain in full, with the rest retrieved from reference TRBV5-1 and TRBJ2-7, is KAGVTQTPRYLIKTRGQQVTLSCSPISGHRSVSWYQQTPGQGLQFLFEYFSETQRNKGNFPGRFSGRQFSNSRSEMNVSTLELGDSALYLCASRPALDWGPYEQYFGPGTRLTVT.

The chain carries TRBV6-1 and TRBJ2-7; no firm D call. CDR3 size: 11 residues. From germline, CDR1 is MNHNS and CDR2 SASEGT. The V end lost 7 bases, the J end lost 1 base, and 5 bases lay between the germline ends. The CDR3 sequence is CASTESYEQYF. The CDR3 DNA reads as TGTGCCAGCACAGAATCCTACGAGCAGTACTTC.

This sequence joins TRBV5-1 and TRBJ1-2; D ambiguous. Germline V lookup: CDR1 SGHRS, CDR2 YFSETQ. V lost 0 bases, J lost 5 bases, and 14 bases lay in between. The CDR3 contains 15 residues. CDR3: CASSLGAGSDYGYTF. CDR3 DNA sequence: TGCGCCAGCAGCTTGGGGGCAGGCAGTGATTATGGCTACACCTTC. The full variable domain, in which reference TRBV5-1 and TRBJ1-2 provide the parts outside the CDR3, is KAGVTQTPRYLIKTRGQQVTLSCSPISGHRSVSWYQQTPGQGLQFLFEYFSETQRNKGNFPGRFSGRQFSNSRSEMNVSTLELGDSALYLCASSLGAGSDYGYTFGSGTRLTVV.

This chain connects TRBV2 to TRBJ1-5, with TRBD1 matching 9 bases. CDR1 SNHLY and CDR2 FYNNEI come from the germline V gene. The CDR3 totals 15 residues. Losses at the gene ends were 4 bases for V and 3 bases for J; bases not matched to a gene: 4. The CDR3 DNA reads TGTGCCAGCAGTGGGGGACAGGGAGTCAATCAGCCCCAGCATTTT. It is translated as CASSGGQGVNQPQHF.

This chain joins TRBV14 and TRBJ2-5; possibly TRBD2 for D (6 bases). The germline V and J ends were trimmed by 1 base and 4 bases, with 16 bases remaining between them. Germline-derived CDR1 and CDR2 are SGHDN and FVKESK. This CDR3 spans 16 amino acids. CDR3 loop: CASSQGGKSSLETQYF. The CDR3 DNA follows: TGTGCCAGCAGCCAAGGCGGGAAAAGTAGTTTAGAGACCCAGTACTTC.

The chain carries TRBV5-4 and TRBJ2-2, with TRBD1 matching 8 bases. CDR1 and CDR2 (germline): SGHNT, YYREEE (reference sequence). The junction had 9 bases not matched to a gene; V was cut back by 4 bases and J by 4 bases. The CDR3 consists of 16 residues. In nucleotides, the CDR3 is TGTGCCAGCAGCGGGTCAGGGGGCTTGGTCACCGGGGAGCTGTTTTTT. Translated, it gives CASSGSGGLVTGELFF.

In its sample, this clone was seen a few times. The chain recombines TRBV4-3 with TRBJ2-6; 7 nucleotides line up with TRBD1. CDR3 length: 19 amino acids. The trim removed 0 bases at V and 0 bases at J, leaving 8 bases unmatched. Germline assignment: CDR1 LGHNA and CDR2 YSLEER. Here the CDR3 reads CASSQESPDRDSGANVLTF. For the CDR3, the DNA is TGCGCCAGCAGCCAAGAGTCCCCCGACAGGGACTCTGGGGCCAACGTCCTGACTTTC.

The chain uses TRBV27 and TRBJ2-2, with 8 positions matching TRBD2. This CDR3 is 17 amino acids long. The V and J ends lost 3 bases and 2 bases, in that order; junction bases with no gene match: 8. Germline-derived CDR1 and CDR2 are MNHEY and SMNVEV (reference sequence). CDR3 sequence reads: CASSFLTGGPNTGELFF. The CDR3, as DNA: TGTGCCAGCAGTTTCCTCACGGGAGGGCCTAACACCGGGGAGCTGTTTTTT.

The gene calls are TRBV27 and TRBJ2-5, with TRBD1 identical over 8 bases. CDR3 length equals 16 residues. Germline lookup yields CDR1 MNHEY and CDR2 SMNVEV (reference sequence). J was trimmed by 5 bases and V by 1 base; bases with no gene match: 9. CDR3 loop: CASSLLAAGGGETQYF. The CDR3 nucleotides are TGTGCCAGCAGTTTATTGGCGGCAGGGGGCGGGGAGACCCAGTACTTC.

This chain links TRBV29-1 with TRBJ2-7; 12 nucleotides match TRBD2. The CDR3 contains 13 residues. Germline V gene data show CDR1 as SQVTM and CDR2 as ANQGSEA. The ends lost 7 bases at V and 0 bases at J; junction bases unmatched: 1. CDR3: CSGTSGNSYEQYF. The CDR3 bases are TGCAGCGGGACTAGCGGGAACTCCTACGAGCAGTACTTC.

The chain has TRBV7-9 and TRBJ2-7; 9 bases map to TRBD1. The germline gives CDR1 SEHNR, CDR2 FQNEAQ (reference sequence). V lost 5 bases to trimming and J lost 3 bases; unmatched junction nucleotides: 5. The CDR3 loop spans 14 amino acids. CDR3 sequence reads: CASSLKGQGYEQYF. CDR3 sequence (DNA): TGTGCCAGCAGCCTTAAGGGACAGGGCTACGAGCAGTACTTC.

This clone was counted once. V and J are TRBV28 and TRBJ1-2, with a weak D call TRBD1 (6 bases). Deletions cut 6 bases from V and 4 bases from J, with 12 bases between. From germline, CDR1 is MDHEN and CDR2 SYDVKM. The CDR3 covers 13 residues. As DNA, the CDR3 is TGTGCCAGCAGCTCCGGGACATTCTATGGCTACACCTTC. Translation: CASSSGTFYGYTF.

The CDR3 region is CAWRGAGTGFTGELFF. CDR3 nucleotides: TGTGCCTGGAGAGGGGCCGGGACAGGGTTCACCGGGGAGCTGTTTTTT. The chain couples TRBV30 to TRBJ2-2; TRBD1 aligns across 9 bases. Germline V gene sequence: CDR1 GTSNPN, CDR2 SVGIG (reference sequence). The V segment lost 3 bases and the J segment 4 bases; nucleotides outside the gene matches: 9. CDR3 length: 16 amino acids.

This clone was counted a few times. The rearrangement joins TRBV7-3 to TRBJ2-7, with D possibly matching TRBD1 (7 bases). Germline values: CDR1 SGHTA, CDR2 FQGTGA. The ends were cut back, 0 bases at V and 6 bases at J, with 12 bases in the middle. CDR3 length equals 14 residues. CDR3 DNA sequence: TGTGCCAGCAGCTTAACGAGGCAGGGGGGCGAGCAGTACTTC. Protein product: CASSLTRQGGEQYF.

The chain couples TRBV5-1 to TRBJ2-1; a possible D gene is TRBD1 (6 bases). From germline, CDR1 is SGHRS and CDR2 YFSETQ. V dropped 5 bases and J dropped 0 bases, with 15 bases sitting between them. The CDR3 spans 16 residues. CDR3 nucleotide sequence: TGCGCCAGCAGTCGAGGACAGCAGAGCTCCTACAATGAGCAGTTCTTC. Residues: CASSRGQQSSYNEQFF.

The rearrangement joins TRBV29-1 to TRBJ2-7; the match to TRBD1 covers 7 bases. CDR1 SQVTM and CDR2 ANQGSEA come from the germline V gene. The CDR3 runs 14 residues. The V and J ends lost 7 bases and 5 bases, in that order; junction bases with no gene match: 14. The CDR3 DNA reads TGCAGCGCCGTGATGGACAGGATATTACACGAGCAGTACTTC. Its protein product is CSAVMDRILHEQYF.

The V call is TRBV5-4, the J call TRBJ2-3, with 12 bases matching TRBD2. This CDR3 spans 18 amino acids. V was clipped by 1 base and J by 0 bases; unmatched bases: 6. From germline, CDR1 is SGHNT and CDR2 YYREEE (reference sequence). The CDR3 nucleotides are TGTGCCAGCAGCTTGCAACTAGCGGGGGGAAGTAGCACAGATACGCAGTATTTT. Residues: CASSLQLAGGSSTDTQYF.

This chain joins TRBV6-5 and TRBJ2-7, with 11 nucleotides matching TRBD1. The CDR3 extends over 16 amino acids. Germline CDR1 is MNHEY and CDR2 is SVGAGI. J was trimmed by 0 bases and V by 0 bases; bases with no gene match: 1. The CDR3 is CASSYSGTGGSYEQYF. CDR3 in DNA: TGTGCCAGCAGTTACTCCGGGACAGGGGGCTCCTACGAGCAGTACTTC.